This T cell receptor beta chain was identified during a study of CD8 T cells in Susac syndrome. Random-hexamer reverse transcription was applied to about 0.45 to 1 ug RNA. With immunoSEQ multiplex PCR, TCR beta CDR3 was amplified across 54 Vbeta and 13 Jbeta. TCRdb re-analysed the immunoSEQ multiplex PCR reads in MiXCR, keeping a single row per CDR3 protein. Of 150,000 to 200,000 distinct CDR3 sequences listed, roughly 95% are singletons. Negative isolation was used for CD8+ and CD4+ T cells and FACS enrichment for TEMRA cells. The CDR3 has 13 amino acids. Germline V gene lookup returns CDR1 MNHEY and CDR2 SMNVEV (reference sequence). Trimming at V came to 4 bases and at J to 9 bases, leaving 6 bases not matched to a gene.

The material sequenced was CD4+ T cells from PBMCs. The origin of this receptor is a human donor in good health. This chain joins TRBV27 and TRBJ2-1, with 7 bases matching TRBD1. The CDR3 loop is CASSYRNRGEQFF. Here the CDR3 DNA reads TGTGCCAGCAGTTACCGGAACAGGGGTGAGCAGTTCTTC.